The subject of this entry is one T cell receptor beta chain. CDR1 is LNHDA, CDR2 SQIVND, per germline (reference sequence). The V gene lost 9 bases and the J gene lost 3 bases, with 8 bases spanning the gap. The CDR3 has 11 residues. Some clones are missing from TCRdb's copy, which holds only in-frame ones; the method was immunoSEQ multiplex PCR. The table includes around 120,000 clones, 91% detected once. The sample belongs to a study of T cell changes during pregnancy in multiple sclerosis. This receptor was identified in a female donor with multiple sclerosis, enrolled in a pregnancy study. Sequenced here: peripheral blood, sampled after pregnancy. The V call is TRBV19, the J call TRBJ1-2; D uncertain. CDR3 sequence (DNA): TGTGCCAGCGGAGTTGACTATGGCTACACCTTC. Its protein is CASGVDYGYTF.